The text below deals with one TCR beta chain. Only a few counts were recorded for this clonotype. This clone's antigen is unknown. Base qualities are not provided; no much larger clone lies one nucleotide away. The sample originates from a study of blood T cells in healthy people across ages (dated by TCRdb to the mid-2010s). The study in broad terms: In model experiments, roughly one uniquely barcoded TCR beta cDNA molecule per two T cells was captured by template switching. The study measured age-related changes in TCR beta repertoire diversity using deep sequencing normalized with unique cDNA molecular identifiers. To avoid experimental bias, donors of different ages were distributed randomly across sequencing lanes. For two donors (one aged 18 to 30 and one aged 80 or older), the study analyzed two additional independent replicas of 1 million unique cDNA reads from the same blood draw. Four age groups were formed from the donors: young (average 16 years), middle-aged (approximately 39), aged (under 70) and long-lived (about 75). The study at large found these results: As age increased, observed TCR beta diversity per million T cells dropped in a roughly linear way, and a significant reduction was already evident by age about 40. A strong correlation was found between observed TCR beta diversity and the percentage of naive T cells measured by flow cytometry. Bulk unsorted PBMC profiling prevented conclusive comparison of naive and antigen-experienced compartments. Donor CMV infection status was unknown, potentially confounding age-related changes in expanded clonotypes. The long-lived group showed more naive CD4+ T cells, fewer expanded clones and increased TCR diversity than the aged group, suggesting age selection. Estimates of total diversity based on one million sequenced T cells were considered lower bounds and underestimates.

Counted from cysteine to phenylalanine, this CDR3 has 13 amino acids. Just the 39-base CDR3 DNA is kept, in frame starting at base 1. A distance of 11 bases separates the germline ends of V and J, which lose 6 bases and 4 bases respectively. Library creation used 5' RACE. The sequencing machine was an Illumina HiSeq 2500. A second roughly 6 to 12 cycle PCR used a sample-barcoded 5' primer and a J-beta primer mix. A template-switch 5' adaptor carrying 12 random nucleotides introduced a unique molecular identifier onto each TCR beta cDNA molecule. Each sample yielded at least 2.5 million CDR3-containing paired-end reads. All of the RNA was converted into first-strand cDNA using the Mint cDNA synthesis kit, with a TRBC-specific oligonucleotide serving as the primer. Following uracil-DNA glycosylase treatment, a first 18-cycle PCR with universal primers M1SS and BC2_uni_R was performed on all cDNA. The study's processing was this. For normalization, 1 million high-quality reads were randomly selected from each sample, with every read carrying a distinct molecular identifier. Reads sharing molecular identifiers were discarded rather than binned into consensus sequences. CDR3 identification, clonotype clustering and error correction used MiTCR with a Q25 quality threshold and the strictest error-elimination algorithm. A nonparametric unseen species model with Euler transformation was used to estimate a lower bound on total TCR beta diversity. TCRdb trimmed the raw reads at Q25, called clones with MiXCR and kept productive beta chains. When rows share a CDR3 protein, they turn into one entry using the most common DNA and genes. These V and J calls are TCRdb output, not the study's own analysis. This sample has about a million distinct CDR3 sequences in its table, and 35% to 40% of those were observed once. Of the sample, under 15% is held by the ten largest clones.

The roughly 38 donors, aged about 6 to 100 years, were systemically healthy Caucasian individuals from Russia. About 10 milliliters of peripheral blood were collected from each donor into EDTA-treated Vacutainer tubes. Ficoll-Paque density-gradient centrifugation was used to isolate PBMCs, with at least 6.5 million per sample. Total RNA, at least 5.5 micrograms per sample, was extracted from PBMCs with Trizol reagent. For every donor, flow cytometry on a PBMC aliquot measured the percentage of naive CD45RAhigh/CD27high T cells. Sequenced: blood. The receptor comes from a man younger than 35 in good health. The rearranged chain carries TRBV12-3 or TRBV12-4 and TRBJ2-3; TRBD1 might be the D gene, on 5 matching bases. Read as DNA, the sequence is TGTGCCAGCAGCAGGGTGGTCCCAGATACGCAGTATTTT. Protein translation: CASSRVVPDTQYF.